The T cell receptor beta chain under discussion was sequenced for a study of blood T cells in healthy people across ages. Study-level results: PBMCs that were unsorted prevented a conclusive naive versus antigen-experienced comparison. Investigators treated diversity estimates from one million T cells as underestimates.

This clonotype has at least ten counts. Antigen unknown. A second about 7 to 11 cycle PCR used barcoded and J-beta primers. MiXCR was run by TCRdb on the 5' RACE reads, yielding one entry per CDR3 protein. The table records 850,000 to 950,000 distinct CDR3 sequences, about 30% of them present only once. The sample was blood. This sequence was found in a woman of 80 years or more in good health.

The CDR3 bases are TGTGCCAGCAGCGGAGAGGGACTAGCGGGGGGGCCGCGTCAGTTCTTC. Its protein is CASSGEGLAGGPRQFF. This chain links TRBV7-2 with TRBJ2-1; 16 bases map to TRBD2. The CDR3 is 16 residues long. With V trimmed by 5 bases and J by 13 bases, 11 bases remained unmatched. Germline V gene sequence: CDR1 SGHTA, CDR2 FQGNSA.